This entry lists 9 T cell receptor beta chains sequenced from one sample in a study of T cell repertoires in cytomegalovirus infection. Each CDR3 protein is one row after TCRdb ran MiXCR on the reads. The sample carries roughly 920,000 distinct CDR3 sequences, less than 35% recorded once. Their cognate antigens are unknown. This specimen was cultured CD8+ T cells from PBMCs, taken from culture after CMV antigen stimulation. The receptors originated from a human donor in good health (CMV status not recorded). Some clones in this sample may be carry-over from other donors' samples.

This chain uses TRBV27 with TRBJ1-2; tentative D call: TRBD1 (5 bases). In germline, CDR1 is MNHEY, CDR2 SMNVEV (reference sequence). This CDR3 comprises 15 residues. The germline V and J ends were trimmed by 5 bases and 4 bases, with 17 bases remaining between them. CDR3 nucleotides: TGTGCCAGCAGTAAGGACATTGAGGGAAGCTATGGCTACACCTTC. Amino acid sequence: CASSKDIEGSYGYTF.

In its sample, this clonotype was seen many times. The chain uses TRBV12-3 or TRBV12-4 and TRBJ1-2; D ambiguous. The CDR3 length is 16 residues. The ends were cut back, 4 bases at V and 6 bases at J, with 21 bases in the middle. In DNA, the CDR3 is TGTGCCAGCAGTTCGACACGCCGGGCCGCCGAGCATGGCTACACCTTC. This sequence encodes CASSSTRRAAEHGYTF.

This clonotype was counted once. CDR3 DNA: TGCAGTGCTAGAGGGGACGGTTCTGAAGCTTTCTTT. Translation gives CSARGDGSEAFF. The rearrangement uses TRBV20-1 and TRBJ1-1; the D gene is possibly TRBD1 (5 bases). The CDR3 loop spans 12 amino acids. V was trimmed by 1 base and J by 6 bases, leaving 9 bases between them. Per the germline V gene, CDR1 is DFQATT and CDR2 is SNEGSKA (reference sequence).

The chain is built from TRBV12-3 or TRBV12-4 and TRBJ1-2; no definite D call. Trimming removed 3 bases from V and 8 bases from J, with 13 bases in between. The CDR3 has 13 amino acids. The CDR3 coding sequence is TGTGCCAGCAGTTTGTTAGGGCTCACGGGCTACACCTTC. It is translated as CASSLLGLTGYTF.

The chain couples TRBV4-2 to TRBJ2-5; TRBD1 matches at 8 bases. Trimming removed 3 bases from V and 5 bases from J; junction bases left unmatched: 8. Germline CDR1 reads LGHNA; CDR2 reads YNFKEQ. This CDR3 contains 15 residues. The chain's CDR3 is CASSHALAGGETQYF. CDR3 bases: TGTGCCAGCAGCCATGCGTTGGCAGGGGGCGAGACCCAGTACTTC.

This chain links TRBV6-5 with TRBJ1-1, with D possibly TRBD1 on 6 matching bases. Between the trimmed V and J ends, which lost 8 bases and 2 bases, there was a span of 21 bases. The CDR3 sequence is 16 residues long. The V gene's germline CDR1 is MNHEY and CDR2 SVGAGI. The CDR3 region is CASWGPSGGHNTEAFF. The DNA of the CDR3 is TGTGCCAGCTGGGGCCCCTCGGGGGGCCATAACACTGAAGCTTTCTTT.

This clonotype was found a few times. The chain's CDR3 is CAISESSRFTDTQYF. In nucleotides, the CDR3 is TGTGCCATCAGTGAGTCCTCCCGTTTCACAGATACGCAGTATTTT. This chain links TRBV10-3 with TRBJ2-3; no clear D. Trimming pared 0 bases from V and 2 bases from J, leaving 9 bases between. Germline V CDR1 and CDR2: ENHRY, SYGVKD. The CDR3 is made up of 15 amino acids.

This clonotype was counted ten times or more. The chain carries TRBV24-1 and TRBJ2-5, with 8 bases lining up with TRBD1. Trimming at V came to 3 bases and at J to 4 bases, leaving 3 bases not matched to a gene. CDR3 length equals 14 residues. The V gene's germline CDR1 is KGHDR and CDR2 SFDVKD. The CDR3 region has the DNA TGTGCCACCAGTGATCGGACAGGGAGAGAGACCCAGTACTTC. Protein sequence: CATSDRTGRETQYF.

The J gene is TRBJ2-5, the V gene TRBV6-5; 10 bases agree with TRBD1. The germline CDR1 and CDR2 sequences are MNHEY and SVGAGI. This CDR3 is 19 amino acids long. Losses at the gene ends were 6 bases for V and 3 bases for J; bases not matched to a gene: 19. The CDR3 sequence: CASRTSLTGTGVLEETQYF. Here the CDR3 DNA reads TGTGCCAGCAGGACCTCGTTGACCGGGACAGGGGTCTTAGAAGAGACCCAGTACTTC.